This T cell receptor beta chain was captured in a study of regulatory T cells in long-lasting Graves disease. Study-wide results and limits: Accuracy might have suffered from few samples. Preferential use of TRBV28, TRBJ1-2 and TRBJ2-5 was seen in persistent disease.

Specified time point: persistent/refractory GD, antithyroid drugs over 5 years with positive TRAb. Making the TCR library involved RNA that had been extracted from PBMCs. Graves' disease diagnoses followed American Thyroid Association guidelines. With EDTA tubes as the receptacles, 7.5 to 9.5 milliliters of peripheral blood were drawn. Concerning this clonotype itself: The target antigen is unknown.

Through Arm-PCR of CDR3 regions and iRepertoire HTBI primers, TCR beta libraries were built. TCRdb reprocessed the multiplex PCR reads with MiXCR, giving one entry per CDR3 protein. Of more than 650,000 distinct CDR3 sequences in the sample, around 32% are singletons; the top ten hold 40% to 50%. The ends were cut back, 4 bases at V and 5 bases at J, with 11 bases in the middle. CDR3 length: 14 residues. CDR1 LNHDA and CDR2 SQIVND come from the germline V gene (reference sequence). The material was peripheral blood mononuclear cells (PBMCs), obtained when the disease was refractory, from a patient treated with antithyroid drugs. The chain has TRBV19 and TRBJ2-2; D remains unclear. The origin of this receptor is a female donor with Graves disease. The CDR3 coding sequence is TGTGCCAGTAGTAACCCCCCTGATACCGGGGAGCTGTTTTTT. Its translation: CASSNPPDTGELFF.